The subject of this entry is one T cell receptor (beta chain). The repertoire was sequenced with immunoSEQ multiplex PCR; TCRdb's copy has only in-frame clones and lacks some. This repertoire shows around 130,000 clones, less than 90% found once; its top ten account for about 3.3%. The CDR3 sequence is 15 residues long. Germline CDR1 and CDR2: SGHTA and FQGNSA. V gave up 2 bases and J gave up 1 base, with 11 bases separating them. This sample was taken from a study of cytotoxic CD8 clonotypes in ibrutinib-treated CLL. Specimen: PBMCs, collected after 24 months of ibrutinib treatment. The clonotype was recovered from a human donor with chronic lymphocytic leukemia. The chain uses TRBV7-2 and TRBJ2-5; TRBD2 is a possible D gene (7 bases). The CDR3 loop reads CASSLMAGAQETQYF. DNA of the CDR3: TGTGCCAGCAGCTTAATGGCGGGGGCCCAAGAGACCCAGTACTTC.